The next 17 T cell receptor beta chains were all read from a single sample in a study of T cell repertoires in cytomegalovirus infection. TCRdb used MiXCR to reprocess the reads, holding one entry per CDR3 protein. The table shows approximately 170,000 distinct CDR3 sequences, with roughly 18% occurring only once. The sample was CD8+ T cells from PBMCs. The receptors were sampled from a human donor in good health (CMV status not recorded). Some clones in this sample may be carry-over from other donors' samples.

This clonotype was detected only a few times. V is TRBV28 and J is TRBJ2-3; 11 positions agree with TRBD2. The germline V gene encodes CDR1 MDHEN and CDR2 SYDVKM. There are 18 residues in the CDR3. Unmatched junction bases numbered 12, after V lost 3 bases and J lost 4 bases. The CDR3 nucleotides read TGTGCCAGCAGTTTGTTTCTAACTAGCGGGAGTGTCGCAGATACGCAGTATTTT. As protein: CASSLFLTSGSVADTQYF.

This clonotype was counted only a few times. The chain is built from TRBV27 and TRBJ2-1; no firm D call. The CDR3 has 14 amino acids. Trimming left V 2 bases short and J 6 bases short, with 11 bases between. Germline loops: CDR1 MNHEY, CDR2 SMNVEV (reference sequence). The CDR3 region has the DNA TGTGCCAGCAGTTTAGGCGGCCAAATCAATGAGCAGTTCTTC. Translation: CASSLGGQINEQFF.

This clonotype was picked up a small number of times. The V gene is TRBV6-2 or TRBV6-3, the J gene TRBJ2-5; D is perhaps TRBD1 or TRBD2 (5 bases each). V was shortened by 5 bases and J by 1 base, with 11 bases between the two germline ends. The CDR3 is made up of 14 amino acids. Germline values: CDR1 MNHEY, CDR2 SVGEGT. CDR3 DNA: TGTGCCAGCAGTGCCCCGGGGCCCCAAGAGACCCAGTACTTC. Translating it yields CASSAPGPQETQYF.

The chain links TRBV28 to TRBJ1-5; D not resolved. The CDR3 loop spans 15 amino acids. The germline gives CDR1 MDHEN, CDR2 SYDVKM. V shed 4 bases and J shed 4 bases, with 14 bases lying between them. This chain's CDR3 is CASSSGWQENQPQHF. The CDR3 DNA reads TGTGCCAGCAGTTCCGGGTGGCAGGAGAATCAGCCCCAGCATTTT.

This clonotype was detected a few times. The chain uses TRBV20-1 and TRBJ2-7; TRBD2 matches at 7 bases. This CDR3 region has 11 residues. V dropped 7 bases and J dropped 5; count of bases not matched to a gene: 5. The V gene's germline CDR1 is DFQATT and CDR2 SNEGSKA (reference sequence). The CDR3 reads CSGREGHEQYF. The CDR3 DNA follows: TGCAGTGGGAGGGAGGGCCACGAGCAGTACTTC.

The sample holds a few counts of this clonotype. It may be a read error: a sequence one base away is much more abundant. This sequence joins TRBV6-2 or TRBV6-3 and TRBJ1-2; D gene uncertain. CDR3 size: 12 residues. Per germline, CDR1 MNHEY and CDR2 SVGEGT. The germline V and J ends were trimmed by 2 bases and 5 bases, with 6 bases remaining between them. The DNA for the CDR3 is TGTGCCAGCAGTTACGACCTTTATGGCTACACCTTC. This translates into CASSYDLYGYTF.

This chain joins TRBV29-1 and TRBJ1-1, with D hard to call. There are 11 residues in the CDR3. The V gene's germline CDR1 is SQVTM and CDR2 ANQGSEA. V lost 7 bases to trimming and J lost 7 bases, with 13 bases between them. As DNA, the CDR3 is TGCAGCGCCACGACAAGGGATGAAGCTTTCTTT. This sequence encodes CSATTRDEAFF.

The V call is TRBV2, the J call TRBJ2-1, with D possibly TRBD2 on 6 matching bases. The CDR3 sequence is 11 residues long. The germline V and J ends were trimmed by 9 bases and 5 bases, with 8 bases remaining between them. Germline V gives CDR1 SNHLY, CDR2 FYNNEI. CDR3 loop: CASGGDNEQFF. The DNA for the CDR3 is TGTGCCAGTGGCGGGGACAATGAGCAGTTCTTC.

V gene TRBV6-6 combines with J gene TRBJ1-4; the D gene is possibly TRBD1 (6 bases). This CDR3 is built from 15 residues. CDR1 is MNHNY and CDR2 is SVGAGI in the germline V gene (reference sequence). The V end was cut by 8 bases, the J end by 4 bases, with 17 bases between. As DNA, the CDR3 is TGTGCCAGCCTACTTTCAGGGGCCCTTAATGAAAAACTGTTTTTT. This translates into CASLLSGALNEKLFF.

The rearrangement links TRBV15 to TRBJ1-5; no clear D gene. This CDR3 region has 12 residues. Germline V CDR1 and CDR2: LNHNV, YYDKDF (reference sequence). Trimming took off 5 bases at V and 6 bases at J, with 8 bases between the two ends. The CDR3 is CATSPHTQPQHF. CDR3 sequence (DNA): TGTGCCACCAGCCCGCACACTCAGCCCCAGCATTTT. The complete variable domain, with remaining parts taken from reference TRBV15 and TRBJ1-5, reads DAMVIQNPRYQVTQFGKPVTLSCSQTLNHNVMYWYQQKSSQAPKLLFHYYDKDFNNEADTPDNFQSRRPNTSFCFLDIRSPGLGDTAMYLCATSPHTQPQHFGDGTRLSIL.

In this sample, this clonotype turned up a few times. V gene TRBV7-9 combines with J gene TRBJ2-7, with D possibly being TRBD1 (6 bases). Deletions cut 4 bases from V and 0 bases from J, with 13 bases between. Germline CDR1 SEHNR, CDR2 FQNEAQ (reference sequence). The CDR3 contains 15 residues. CDR3 bases: TGTGCCAGCAGCTCACCTAGAGGGGGCTCCTACGAGCAGTACTTC. Its translation: CASSSPRGGSYEQYF.

The chain links TRBV7-9 to TRBJ2-1, with 11 bases identical to TRBD2. Trimming at V came to 5 bases and at J to 8 bases, leaving 8 bases not matched to a gene. Germline V gene lookup returns CDR1 SEHNR and CDR2 FQNEAQ (reference sequence). The CDR3 has 15 residues. In DNA, the CDR3 is TGTGCCAGCAGCGCTACTAGCGGGAGTCTCTATGAGCAGTTCTTC. This translates into CASSATSGSLYEQFF.

This clonotype was recorded a few times. The chain is built from TRBV11-2 and TRBJ1-4; TRBD1 might be the D (5 bases). Per the germline V gene, CDR1 is SGHAT and CDR2 is FQNNGV. The CDR3 loop spans 15 amino acids. Trimming stripped 7 bases from V and 3 bases from J, with 15 bases between. CDR3 residues: CASTSGQGSNEKLFF. The CDR3 DNA sequence: TGTGCCAGCACCTCCGGGCAGGGCTCTAATGAAAAACTGTTTTTT.

The chain is built from TRBV7-3 and TRBJ2-1, with 7 bases that match TRBD1. V shed 5 bases and J 2 bases; nucleotides not matched to a gene: 6. The V gene's germline CDR1 is SGHTA and CDR2 FQGTGA. CDR3 length equals 15 residues. DNA of the CDR3: TGTGCCAGCAGCCCTCTGAGGGGGCCCTACAATGAGCAGTTCTTC. Protein sequence: CASSPLRGPYNEQFF.

The V and J genes are TRBV6-2 or TRBV6-3 and TRBJ2-6; D is ambiguous. CDR3 length: 18 residues. Germline CDR1 MNHEY, CDR2 SVGEGT. With 0 bases removed from V and 0 bases from J, the gap between germline ends came to 12 bases. The CDR3 reads CASSYSPGSSSGANVLTF. DNA for the CDR3: TGTGCCAGCAGTTACTCCCCCGGATCAAGCTCTGGGGCCAACGTCCTGACTTTC.

The V gene is TRBV7-6, the J gene TRBJ1-4, with 7 bases that match TRBD1. Per the germline V gene, CDR1 is SGHVS and CDR2 is FNYEAQ. The CDR3 contains 14 residues. V was pared by 5 bases and J by 5 bases, with 5 bases of the junction left unmatched. The CDR3: CASSLGQANEKLFF. The CDR3 coding sequence is TGTGCCAGCAGCCTCGGACAGGCAAATGAAAAACTGTTTTTT.

A few counts support this clonotype. The rearrangement uses TRBV28 and TRBJ1-5; no definite D call. Looked up from germline, CDR1 is MDHEN and CDR2 is SYDVKM. Trimming stripped 2 bases from V and 4 bases from J, with 6 bases between. The CDR3 extends over 13 amino acids. The CDR3 DNA reads TGTGCCAGCAGTTTAAAACGGAATCAGCCCCAGCATTTT. Translation gives CASSLKRNQPQHF.